These 6 T cell receptor beta chains were all obtained from the same sample, sequenced in a study of cytomegalovirus exposure and HLA in healthy donors. Both 60 Vbeta primers and 13 Jbeta primers went into the PCR. Sequencing used immunoSEQ multiplex PCR; TCRdb keeps in-frame clones, though not all of them. The sample totals roughly 200,000 clones. The sample taken for sequencing was PBMCs. These receptors were collected from a girl between 2 and 10 years old in good health and CMV-seropositive.

This sequence joins TRBV7-2 and TRBJ2-2, with D tentatively TRBD2 (7 bases). Germline lookup yields CDR1 SGHTA and CDR2 FQGNSA. The ends were cut back, 7 bases at V and 0 bases at J, with 18 bases in the middle. The CDR3 runs 17 residues. This CDR3 is CASIPQGRGSNTGELFF. DNA for the CDR3: TGTGCCAGCATTCCCCAGGGGCGGGGGTCGAACACCGGGGAGCTGTTTTTT.

The chain combines TRBV15 with TRBJ2-5; tentatively, D is TRBD1 (6 bases). Gene TRBJ2-7 matches the end of the DNA better, so the J call may be wrong. This CDR3 is 14 amino acids long. From germline, CDR1 is LNHNV and CDR2 YYDKDF (reference sequence). For the CDR3, the DNA is TGTGCCACCAGCAGGGAGGACAGAACCCACGAGCAGTACTTC. This sequence encodes CATSREDRTHEQYF.

The V and J genes are TRBV2 and TRBJ2-3; no reliable D call. CDR3 length equals 13 residues. CDR1 is SNHLY and CDR2 is FYNNEI in the germline V gene. The V end was cut by 7 bases, the J end by 10 bases, with 18 bases between. CDR3: CASKRSPFPAQYF. The CDR3 DNA reads as TGTGCCAGCAAGCGTTCCCCCTTCCCTGCGCAGTATTTT.

The chain employs TRBV27 and TRBJ1-2, with D possibly TRBD1 on 5 matching bases. Trimming stripped 10 bases from V and 4 bases from J, with 10 bases between. This CDR3 is built from 11 residues. Germline lookup yields CDR1 MNHEY and CDR2 SMNVEV (reference sequence). CDR3 protein: CATGESYGYTF. The CDR3 nucleotides read TGTGCCACGGGGGAGAGCTATGGCTACACCTTC.

The chain couples TRBV6-5 to TRBJ2-7; TRBD1 agrees at 9 bases. The CDR3 is 14 residues long. With V trimmed by 7 bases and J by 2 bases, 6 bases remained unmatched. Germline V gene sequence: CDR1 MNHEY, CDR2 SVGAGI. Here the CDR3 reads CASKRDRAAYEQYF. The CDR3 DNA is TGTGCCAGCAAGAGGGACAGGGCGGCCTACGAGCAGTACTTC.

This chain links TRBV5-6 with TRBJ2-1, with 12 nucleotides matching TRBD2. Germline V CDR1 and CDR2: SGHDT, YYEEEE. This CDR3 contains 17 residues. The V and J ends lost 0 bases and 4 bases, in that order; junction bases with no gene match: 5. The CDR3 region is CASSLAITSGRYNEQFF. The CDR3 nucleotides are TGTGCCAGCAGCTTGGCTATTACTAGCGGGAGGTACAATGAGCAGTTCTTC. Drawing the rest from reference TRBV5-6 and TRBJ2-1, the complete variable domain is DAGVTQSPTHLIKTRGQQVTLRCSPKSGHDTVSWYQQALGQGPQFIFQYYEEEERQRGNFPDRFSGHQFPNYSSELNVNALLLGDSALYLCASSLAITSGRYNEQFFGPGTRLTVL.